This passage covers 2 T cell receptor beta chains from one sample sequenced in a study of OX40 agonist ivuxolimab in advanced cancers. Using immunoSEQ multiplex PCR, the repertoire was profiled, and TCRdb retains in-frame clones only, with some absent. This table has some 6,000 clones, roughly 80% appearing once. The material sequenced was CD4+ or CD8+ T cells sorted from blood, taken in a trial of the OX40 agonist ivuxolimab. The receptors shown here come from an adult with an advanced solid tumor such as melanoma, head and neck, liver or kidney cancer.

The chain carries TRBV10-1 and TRBJ2-3; 10 nucleotides line up with TRBD2. Germline CDR1 WNHNN, CDR2 SYGVQD (reference sequence). After removal of 6 bases from V and 2 bases from J, the junction contained 2 bases not matched to a gene. CDR3 size: 14 residues. Here the CDR3 reads CASRGTSDTDTQYF. CDR3 coding DNA: TGCGCCAGCAGAGGGACTAGCGACACAGATACGCAGTATTTT.

The chain has TRBV5-6 and TRBJ2-7, with D possibly being TRBD1 (5 bases). CDR1 is SGHDT, CDR2 YYEEEE, per germline. This CDR3 spans 16 amino acids. V lost 1 base, J lost 0 bases, and 14 bases lay in between. The CDR3 sequence is CASSLNMGQFSYEQYF. CDR3 in DNA: TGTGCCAGCAGCTTGAATATGGGGCAGTTCTCCTACGAGCAGTACTTC.